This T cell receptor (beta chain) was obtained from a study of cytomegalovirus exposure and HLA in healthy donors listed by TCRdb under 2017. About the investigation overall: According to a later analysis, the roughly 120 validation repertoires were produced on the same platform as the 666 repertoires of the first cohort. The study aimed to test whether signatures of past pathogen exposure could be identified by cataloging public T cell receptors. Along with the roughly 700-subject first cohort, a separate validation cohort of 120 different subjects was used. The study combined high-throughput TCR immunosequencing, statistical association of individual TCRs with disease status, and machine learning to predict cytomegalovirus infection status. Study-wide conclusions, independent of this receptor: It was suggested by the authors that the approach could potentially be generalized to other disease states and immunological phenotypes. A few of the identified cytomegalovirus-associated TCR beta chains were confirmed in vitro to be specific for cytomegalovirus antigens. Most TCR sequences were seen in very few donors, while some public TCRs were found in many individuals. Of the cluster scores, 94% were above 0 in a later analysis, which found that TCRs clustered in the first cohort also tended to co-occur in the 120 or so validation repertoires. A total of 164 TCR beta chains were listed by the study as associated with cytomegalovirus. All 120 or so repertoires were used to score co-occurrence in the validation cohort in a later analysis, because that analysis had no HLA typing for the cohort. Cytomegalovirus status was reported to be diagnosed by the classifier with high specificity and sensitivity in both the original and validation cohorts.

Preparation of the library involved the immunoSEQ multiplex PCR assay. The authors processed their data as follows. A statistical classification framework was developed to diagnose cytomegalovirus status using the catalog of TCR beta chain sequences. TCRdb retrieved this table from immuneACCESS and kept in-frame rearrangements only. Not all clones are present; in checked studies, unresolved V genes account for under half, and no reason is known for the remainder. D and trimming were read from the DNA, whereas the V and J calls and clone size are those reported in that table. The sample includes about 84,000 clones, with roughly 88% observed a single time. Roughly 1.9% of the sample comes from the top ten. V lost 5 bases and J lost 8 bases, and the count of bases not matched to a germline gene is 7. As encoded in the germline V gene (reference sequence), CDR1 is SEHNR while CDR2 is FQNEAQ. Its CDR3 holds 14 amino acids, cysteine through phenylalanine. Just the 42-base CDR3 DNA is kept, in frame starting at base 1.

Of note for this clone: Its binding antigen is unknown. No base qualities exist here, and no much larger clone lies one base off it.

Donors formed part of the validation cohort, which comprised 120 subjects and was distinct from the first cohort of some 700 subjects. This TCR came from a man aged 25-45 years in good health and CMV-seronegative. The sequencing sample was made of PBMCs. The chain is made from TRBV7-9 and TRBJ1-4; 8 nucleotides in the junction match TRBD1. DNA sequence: TGTGCCAGCAGCAAACAGGGGGTTTGGGAAAAACTGTTTTTT. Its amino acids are CASSKQGVWEKLFF.